Detailed here is one T cell receptor (beta chain). The antigen is undetermined. Described treatment: about 20 received Ad26.COV2.S at low or high dose, single or two shots; about five received placebo; per-sample allocation not given. Vaccine and placebo recipients were sampled on day 63 after the first injection. Vaccination employed an Ad26 vector expressing the Wuhan-strain SARS-CoV-2 spike. TCRdb's table, derived via immunoSEQ multiplex PCR, lists solely in-frame clones and lacks some. The repertoire holds hundreds of thousands of clones, with 70% to 90% as singletons. The data stem from a study of Ad26.COV2.S vaccination and SARS-CoV-2 variants. Study-wide context: Each vaccinee took Ad26.COV2.S intramuscularly, once or twice 56 days apart. Study-wide results and caveats: Vaccinated and placebo-treated recipients had similar non-spike TCR breadth. Spike-specific TCR breadth ran higher among vaccine recipients than placebo recipients.

Per the germline V gene, CDR1 is SSHAT and CDR2 is FNYEAQ (reference sequence). The CDR3 totals 13 residues. This rearrangement joins TRBV7-7 to TRBJ2-5; TRBD2 matches at 9 bases. Sequenced here: peripheral blood, sampled in a trial of Ad26.COV2.S vaccine versus placebo. The sequence derives from a person aged 18 to 65 who received the Ad26.COV2.S COVID-19 vaccine or a placebo. The CDR3 loop is CASSGSRVETQYF. CDR3 coding DNA: TGTGCTAGTAGCGGGAGTCGGGTAGAGACCCAGTACTTC.